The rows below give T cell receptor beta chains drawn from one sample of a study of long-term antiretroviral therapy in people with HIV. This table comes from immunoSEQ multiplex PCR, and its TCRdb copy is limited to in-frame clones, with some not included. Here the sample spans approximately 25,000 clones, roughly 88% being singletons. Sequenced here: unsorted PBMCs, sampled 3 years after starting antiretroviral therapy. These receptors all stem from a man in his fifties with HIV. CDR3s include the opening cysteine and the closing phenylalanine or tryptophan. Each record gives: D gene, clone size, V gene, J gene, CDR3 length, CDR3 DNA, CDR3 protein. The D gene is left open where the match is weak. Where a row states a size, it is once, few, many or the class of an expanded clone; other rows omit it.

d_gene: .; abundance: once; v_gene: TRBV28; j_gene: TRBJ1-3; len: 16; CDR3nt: TGTGCCAGCAGTCCATCAGACGCCATCGCTGGAAACACCATATATTTT; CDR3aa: CASSPSDAIAGNTIYF
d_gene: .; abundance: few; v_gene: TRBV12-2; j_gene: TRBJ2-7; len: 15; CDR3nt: TGTGCAAGTCGCTTAGAGGGGCGGGAGCGGAACGAGCAGTACTTC; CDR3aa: CASRLEGRERNEQYF
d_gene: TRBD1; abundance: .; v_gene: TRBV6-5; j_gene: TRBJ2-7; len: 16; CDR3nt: TGTGCCAGCAGTTGGGCTCGGGGACAGGGGATTAACGAGCAGTACTTC; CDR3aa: CASSWARGQGINEQYF
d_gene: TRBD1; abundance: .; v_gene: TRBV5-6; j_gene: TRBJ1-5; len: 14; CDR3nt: TGTGCCAGCAGCTCCCTGGACAGGAATCAGCCCCAGCATTTT; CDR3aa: CASSSLDRNQPQHF
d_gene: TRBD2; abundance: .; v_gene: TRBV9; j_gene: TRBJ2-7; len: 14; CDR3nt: TGTGCCAGCAGCGTGGGGGGACTAGACTACGAGCAGTACTTC; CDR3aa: CASSVGGLDYEQYF
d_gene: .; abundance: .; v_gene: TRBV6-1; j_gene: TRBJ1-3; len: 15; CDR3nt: TGTGCCAGCTCCCAAGGGTGGCTCTCTGGAAACACCATATATTTT; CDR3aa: CASSQGWLSGNTIYF
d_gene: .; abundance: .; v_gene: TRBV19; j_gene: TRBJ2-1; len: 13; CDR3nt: TGTGCCAGTAGTTTTAACAGTTACAATGAGCAGTTCTTC; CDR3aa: CASSFNSYNEQFF
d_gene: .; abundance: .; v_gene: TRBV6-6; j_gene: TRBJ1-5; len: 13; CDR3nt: TGTGCCAGCACCTTGGACGTCAATCAGCCCCAGCATTTT; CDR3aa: CASTLDVNQPQHF
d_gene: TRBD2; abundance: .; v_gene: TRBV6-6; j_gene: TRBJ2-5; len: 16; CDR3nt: TGTGCCAGCAGCTTTTCTCTAGCGGGAGAAGGCGAGACCCAGTACTTC; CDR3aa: CASSFSLAGEGETQYF
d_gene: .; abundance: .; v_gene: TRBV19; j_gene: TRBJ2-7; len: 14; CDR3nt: TGTGCCAGTACCCCCGACGGGCAACACTACGAGCAGTACTTC; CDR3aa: CASTPDGQHYEQYF
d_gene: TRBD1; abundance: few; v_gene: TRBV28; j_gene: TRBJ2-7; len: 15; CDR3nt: TGTGCCAGCAGCTACACGGGACAGGAGCTCGGAGAGCAGTACTTC; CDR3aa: CASSYTGQELGEQYF
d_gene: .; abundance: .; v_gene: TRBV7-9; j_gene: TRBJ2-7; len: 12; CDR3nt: TGTGCCAGCAGCTTACACAGCTACGAGCAGTACTTC; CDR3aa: CASSLHSYEQYF
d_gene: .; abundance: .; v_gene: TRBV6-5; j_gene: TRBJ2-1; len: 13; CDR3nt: TGTGCCAGCGGGCCTACCCGCTACAATGAGCAGTTCTTC; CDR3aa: CASGPTRYNEQFF
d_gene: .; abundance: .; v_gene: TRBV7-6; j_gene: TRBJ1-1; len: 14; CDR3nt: TGTGCCAGCAGCTTAGGAGGGATCGACACTGAAGCTTTCTTT; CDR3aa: CASSLGGIDTEAFF
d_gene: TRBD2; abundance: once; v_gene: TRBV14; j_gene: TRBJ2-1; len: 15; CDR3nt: TGTGCCAGCAGCCCACTGGGAGGGAACTACAATGAGCAGTTCTTC; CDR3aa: CASSPLGGNYNEQFF
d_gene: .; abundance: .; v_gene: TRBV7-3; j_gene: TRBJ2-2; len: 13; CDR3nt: TGTGCCAGCAGGACAGGGAACACCGGGGAGCTGTTTTTT; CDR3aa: CASRTGNTGELFF
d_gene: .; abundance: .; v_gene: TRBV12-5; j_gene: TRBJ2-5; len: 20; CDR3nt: TGTGCTAGTGGTTTGCTTGGCGCGGGGGCGATTGACTACACTGTGGAGACCCAGTACTTC; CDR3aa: CASGLLGAGAIDYTVETQYF